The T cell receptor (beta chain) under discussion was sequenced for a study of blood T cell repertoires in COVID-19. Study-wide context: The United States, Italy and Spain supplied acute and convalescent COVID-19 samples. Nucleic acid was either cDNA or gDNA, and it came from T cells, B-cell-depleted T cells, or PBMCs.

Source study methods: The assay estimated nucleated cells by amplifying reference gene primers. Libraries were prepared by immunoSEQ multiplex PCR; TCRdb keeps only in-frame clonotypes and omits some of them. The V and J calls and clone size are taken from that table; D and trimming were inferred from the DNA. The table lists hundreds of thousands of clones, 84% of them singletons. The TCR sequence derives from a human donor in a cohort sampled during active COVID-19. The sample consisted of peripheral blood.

The CDR3 region is CASSSRTSSGELFF. CDR3 bases: TGTGCCAGCAGTTCCAGGACATCGTCCGGGGAGCTGTTTTTT. The rearrangement uses TRBV27 and TRBJ2-2; maybe TRBD1 (5 bases). The CDR3 totals 14 residues. The germline V and J ends were trimmed by 4 bases and 6 bases, with 12 bases remaining between them. Germline V gene sequence: CDR1 MNHEY, CDR2 SMNVEV (reference sequence).